Below, 11 T cell receptor beta chains from the same sample are listed, as sequenced in a study of blood T cell repertoires in COVID-19. Assay used: immunoSEQ multiplex PCR; TCRdb lists only in-frame clones, some missing. The sample carries about 150,000 clones, around four fifths recorded once. The sample consisted of PBMCs or T cells enriched from blood (not recorded which). The receptors here all came from a man in his forties or fifties who had recovered from COVID-19.

The V and J genes are TRBV14 and TRBJ1-2, with 7 bases fitting TRBD1. CDR1 and CDR2 (germline): SGHDN, FVKESK. Trimming removed 5 bases from V and 6 bases from J; junction bases left unmatched: 12. There are 15 residues in the CDR3. The CDR3 region is CASSSTTGRVNGYTF. The DNA for the CDR3 is TGTGCCAGCAGCTCAACGACAGGGCGGGTGAATGGCTACACCTTC. The whole variable domain, filled in from reference TRBV14 and TRBJ1-2, reads EAGVTQFPSHSVIEKGQTVTLRCDPISGHDNLYWYRRVMGKEIKFLLHFVKESKQDESGMPNNRFLAERTGGTYSTLKVQPAELEDSGVYFCASSSTTGRVNGYTFGSGTRLTVV.

The V gene is TRBV5-5, the J gene TRBJ1-2; 9 positions agree with TRBD1. CDR1 is SGHKS and CDR2 is YYEKEE in the germline V gene (reference sequence). V shed 5 bases and J 2 bases; nucleotides not matched to a gene: 4. This CDR3 is built from 14 residues. The CDR3 reads CASSIGQGNYGYTF. The DNA for the CDR3 is TGTGCCAGCAGTATCGGACAGGGGAACTATGGCTACACCTTC.

The genes are TRBV5-5 and TRBJ2-7; weak D call: TRBD2 (6 bases). Germline CDR1 and CDR2: SGHKS and YYEKEE (reference sequence). V lost 2 bases and J 2 bases, leaving 17 bases between the germline ends. This CDR3 has 16 residues. CDR3: CASSLESGGVTYEQYF. The CDR3 nucleotides read TGTGCCAGCAGCTTAGAATCAGGCGGGGTAACCTACGAGCAGTACTTC. The full variable domain, rest sourced from reference TRBV5-5 and TRBJ2-7, is DAGVTQSPTHLIKTRGQQVTLRCSPISGHKSVSWYQQVLGQGPQFIFQYYEKEERGRGNFPDRFSARQFPNYSSELNVNALLLGDSALYLCASSLESGGVTYEQYFGPGTRLTVT.

This clone was found a few times. V gene TRBV15 combines with J gene TRBJ2-7; D is unresolved. CDR3 length: 15 residues. V dropped 0 bases and J dropped 6 bases, with 15 bases sitting between them. Germline V CDR1 and CDR2: LNHNV, YYDKDF (reference sequence). The CDR3 region is CATSRDLGQEGEQYF. CDR3 nucleotides: TGTGCCACCAGCAGAGATCTTGGGCAGGAAGGCGAGCAGTACTTC.

The V gene is TRBV13, the J gene TRBJ2-3; 8 bases map to TRBD2. The junction had 6 bases not matched to a gene; V was cut back by 5 bases and J by 2 bases. In germline, CDR1 is PRHDT, CDR2 FYEKMQ (reference sequence). CDR3 length: 15 amino acids. This chain's CDR3 is CASSPLAGNTDTQYF. The CDR3 DNA is TGTGCCAGCAGCCCTTTAGCGGGAAACACAGATACGCAGTATTTT.

The chain has TRBV29-1 and TRBJ1-2, with 10 positions matching TRBD1. Germline V lookup: CDR1 SQVTM, CDR2 ANQGSEA. The CDR3 spans 13 residues. The ends lost 8 bases at V and 4 bases at J; junction bases unmatched: 7. CDR3 in amino acids: CSTRQGASYGYTF. The CDR3 DNA is TGCAGCACCCGACAGGGGGCTAGCTATGGCTACACCTTC.

The CDR3 nucleotides are TGCGCCAGCAGCCAAGAGGGAACAGGGGGCATTGCTTTCTTT. Protein: CASSQEGTGGIAFF. The V gene is TRBV4-3, the J gene TRBJ1-1, with 9 bases aligning to TRBD1. CDR3 size: 14 residues. J gave up 11 bases and V 0 bases, and 7 bases lay outside the gene matches. Germline V CDR1 and CDR2: LGHNA, YSLEER.

The chain joins TRBV4-1 to TRBJ1-5, with D unclear. CDR3 length: 15 residues. In germline, CDR1 is MGHRA, CDR2 YSYEKL. The ends were cut back, 6 bases at V and 7 bases at J, with 19 bases in the middle. CDR3 coding DNA: TGCGCCAGCAGTCAGGAGGAGGGTCGCGGGCAGCCCCAGCATTTT. It codes for CASSQEEGRGQPQHF.

V gene TRBV28 combines with J gene TRBJ1-5, with unresolved D. The CDR3 sequence is 12 residues long. The ends were cut back, 3 bases at V and 9 bases at J, with 9 bases in the middle. Germline V CDR1 and CDR2: MDHEN, SYDVKM. The CDR3 coding sequence is TGTGCCAGCAGTTTGTTGCGGGGGCCCCAGCATTTT. As protein: CASSLLRGPQHF. Together with reference TRBV28 and TRBJ1-5, the CDR3 gives the full variable domain: DVKVTQSSRYLVKRTGEKVFLECVQDMDHENMFWYRQDPGLGLRLIYFSYDVKMKEKGDIPEGYSVSREKKERFSLILESASTNQTSMYLCASSLLRGPQHFGDGTRLSIL.

This clone occurred many times. The rearrangement uses TRBV7-9 and TRBJ2-3; 9 bases map to TRBD2. The junction had 8 bases not matched to a gene; V was cut back by 1 base and J by 3 bases. The germline V gene encodes CDR1 SEHNR and CDR2 FQNEAQ (reference sequence). The CDR3 is 17 residues long. The CDR3 protein is CASSLDYSGGETDTQYF. For the CDR3, the DNA is TGTGCCAGCAGCTTAGACTATAGCGGGGGAGAAACAGATACGCAGTATTTT.

This chain links TRBV5-6 with TRBJ2-7; D ambiguous. The CDR3 covers 13 residues. With 1 base removed from V and 6 bases from J, the gap between germline ends came to 11 bases. Germline V gene lookup returns CDR1 SGHDT and CDR2 YYEEEE. Here the CDR3 DNA reads TGTGCCAGCAGCTTGTTACAGATTACCGAGCAGTACTTC. Protein product: CASSLLQITEQYF.